A selection of T cell receptor beta chains follows, all from one sample in a study of T cells in Graves' hyperthyroidism and ophthalmopathy. TCRdb re-called the multiplex PCR reads with MiXCR, one entry per CDR3 protein. Altogether more than 300,000 distinct CDR3 sequences are present, roughly 15% being singletons, with the ten largest covering roughly 35%. The sequenced material came from blood. The receptors were gathered from a woman in her twenties or thirties with Graves' hyperthyroidism that later progressed to Graves' ophthalmopathy. Both conserved end residues are part of each CDR3. The D gene is left open where the match is weak. A clone size is listed for some rows: how often the clone was seen (once, few, many), or a class if it is expanded.

J gene: TRBJ2-5; V gene: TRBV27; clone size: many; D gene: TRBD1; CDR3 protein: CASSPTGGAETQYF; CDR3 DNA: TGTGCCAGCAGCCCGACAGGGGGCGCAGAGACCCAGTACTTC
J gene: TRBJ2-3; V gene: TRBV7-6; clone size: NA; D gene: NA; CDR3 protein: CASSLAPKGTSTDTQYF; CDR3 DNA: TGTGCCAGCAGCTTAGCGCCGAAGGGTACTAGCACAGATACGCAGTATTTT
J gene: TRBJ2-7; V gene: TRBV11-2; clone size: many; D gene: NA; CDR3 protein: CASQKTGGYEQYF; CDR3 DNA: TGTGCCAGCCAGAAAACCGGCGGCTACGAGCAGTACTTC
J gene: TRBJ2-5; V gene: TRBV5-4; clone size: NA; D gene: TRBD1; CDR3 protein: CASSFPGQGRQETQYF; CDR3 DNA: TGTGCCAGCAGCTTCCCTGGACAGGGGCGACAAGAGACCCAGTACTTC
J gene: TRBJ2-2; V gene: TRBV20-1; clone size: NA; D gene: TRBD2; CDR3 protein: CSARDLAGGPRTGELFF; CDR3 DNA: TGCAGTGCTAGAGATCTAGCGGGAGGGCCTCGAACCGGGGAGCTGTTTTTT
J gene: TRBJ1-1; V gene: TRBV2; clone size: NA; D gene: NA; CDR3 protein: CASRQYAEAFF; CDR3 DNA: TGTGCCAGCAGACAGTACGCTGAAGCTTTCTTT
J gene: TRBJ2-2; V gene: TRBV12-3/TRBV12-4; clone size: many; D gene: TRBD1; CDR3 protein: CASSRMDRTNTGELFF; CDR3 DNA: TGTGCCAGCAGTCGAATGGACAGGACGAACACCGGGGAGCTGTTTTTT
J gene: TRBJ2-7; V gene: TRBV5-6; clone size: many; D gene: TRBD1; CDR3 protein: CASSPVGWGTAYEQYF; CDR3 DNA: TGTGCCAGCAGCCCGGTGGGATGGGGGACAGCCTACGAGCAGTACTTC
J gene: TRBJ2-7; V gene: TRBV24-1; clone size: NA; D gene: NA; CDR3 protein: CATSDRQARGEQYF; CDR3 DNA: TGTGCCACCAGTGATAGGCAGGCCCGGGGCGAGCAGTACTTC
J gene: TRBJ2-5; V gene: TRBV20-1; clone size: few; D gene: TRBD1; CDR3 protein: CSARRPDRVLLYF; CDR3 DNA: TGCAGTGCTAGAAGGCCGGACAGGGTTTTATTGTACTTC
J gene: TRBJ2-7; V gene: TRBV28; clone size: many; D gene: TRBD1; CDR3 protein: CASSPYQVGQAYEQYF; CDR3 DNA: TGTGCCAGCAGTCCCTACCAGGTAGGACAGGCCTACGAGCAGTACTTC
J gene: TRBJ1-3; V gene: TRBV18; clone size: NA; D gene: TRBD1; CDR3 protein: CASSPMGQGLNTIYF; CDR3 DNA: TGTGCCAGCTCACCGATGGGACAGGGCCTAAACACCATATATTTT
J gene: TRBJ1-4; V gene: TRBV20-1; clone size: many; D gene: NA; CDR3 protein: CSARDSQPSSGEKLFF; CDR3 DNA: TGCAGTGCTAGAGATTCCCAACCTAGCTCGGGTGAAAAACTGTTTTTT
J gene: TRBJ1-5; V gene: TRBV12-3/TRBV12-4; clone size: many; D gene: NA; CDR3 protein: CASSRLQGGSNQPQHF; CDR3 DNA: TGTGCCAGCAGTCGTTTACAGGGCGGGAGCAATCAGCCCCAGCATTTT
J gene: TRBJ2-7; V gene: TRBV20-1; clone size: many; D gene: TRBD1; CDR3 protein: CSAPTGTGFSEQYF; CDR3 DNA: TGCAGTGCCCCGACCGGGACAGGGTTTAGCGAGCAGTACTTC
J gene: TRBJ1-4; V gene: TRBV28; clone size: many; D gene: NA; CDR3 protein: CASLTATNEKLFF; CDR3 DNA: TGTGCCAGCCTTACGGCAACTAATGAAAAACTGTTTTTT
J gene: TRBJ2-5; V gene: TRBV10-3; clone size: NA; D gene: NA; CDR3 protein: CATTEGGSGETQYF; CDR3 DNA: TGTGCCACCACCGAAGGGGGTAGTGGCGAGACCCAGTACTTC
J gene: TRBJ2-3; V gene: TRBV5-5; clone size: NA; D gene: NA; CDR3 protein: CASSRSPPDTQYF; CDR3 DNA: TGTGCCAGCAGCCGATCGCCCCCAGATACGCAGTATTTT